This T cell receptor (beta chain) appears in the sequencing data of a study of cytomegalovirus exposure and HLA in healthy donors (dated by TCRdb to about 2017). At the level of the whole study: In an earlier analysis of roughly 500 of the donors, less than 350 Gb of sequence data and 100 million or so unique TCR beta sequences from about 180 million T cells were reported. A later genetic analysis took genome-wide SNP genotypes for about 65% of the 666 donors and used that subset as a discovery cohort. To study patterns of TCR occurrence, a later analysis re-analyzed previously published TCR beta repertoires from 600 to 750 donors and added high-resolution HLA genotyping. The study used immunosequencing to profile the T cell repertoires of under 700 subjects and linked those repertoires to cytomegalovirus serostatus. Every repertoire in the discovery cohort had been generated on one and the same sequencing platform. The number of typed donors differed by locus: about 629-640 for A, B, C, DRB1 and DQB1; approximately 520 for DQA1; approximately 610 for DPA1; and about 450 for DPB1. In the later analysis, no new phenotypic data were used to find candidate immune exposures; instead, reliance was placed on TCR beta sequences and their occurrence across donors. Both class I and class II loci were covered by HLA typing, at four-digit resolution. Along with the approximately 670-subject first cohort, a separate validation cohort of some 130 different subjects was used. Of the roughly 390 genotyped donors, 81% were placed in the genetic ancestry cluster associated with self-reported Caucasian donors. Around 320 gigabases of sequencing data and roughly 90 million unique TCR sequences were included in an early release covering roughly 600 HLA-typed donors. An earlier analysis of approximately 580 of the donors used high-throughput TCR beta sequencing to judge whether each TCR beta V gene segment behaved as functional or pseudogenic. Several DR-DQ haplotypes were treated as single units for association and clustering because of strong linkage in the cohort. The study aimed to test whether cataloging public T cell receptors could reveal signatures of past pathogen exposure. Donor age, sex, ethnicity and CMV serostatus were collected together with the repertoire data. To predict cytomegalovirus infection status, the study brought together high-throughput TCR immunosequencing, statistical association of individual TCRs with disease status, and machine learning. Among some 400 genotyped donors of the cohort, an average of roughly 240,000 unique TCR beta nucleotide sequences were sequenced per donor, 15% to 20% of them non-productive.

In total, 630 or so healthy bone marrow donors made up the cohort. All cohort members were sampled while nominally healthy, although unrecorded immune exposures were likely present. The donor was CMV seropositive and belonged to the group of 250 to 350 seropositive cohort members. A peripheral blood sample was collected from each donor, and TCR beta sequencing was performed on peripheral blood mononuclear cells. The Qiagen DNeasy Blood Extraction Kit was used to extract genomic DNA from the blood cell samples. Broader findings and caveats from the paper: Some 15 rarely observed V segments, including chromosome 9 orphons, were excluded from the earlier analysis of about 610 of the donors because counts were too low. Compared with the 666-donor mean, donors in an Asian-associated ancestry cluster had fewer N-insertions in productive TCRs, according to a later genetic analysis. In a later genetic analysis, a missense DCLRE1C variant was associated with V-gene and J-gene trimming of TCR beta chains, and the association was replicated in an independent cohort. Presence/absence analyses assumed roughly uniform sequencing depth across donors, an assumption that may not hold. Only TCR beta chains were sequenced in this cohort, and the absence of alpha or paired-chain data limited detectable features. Assigning TCR associations to individual alleles was difficult when HLA alleles, especially DR and DQ, strongly co-occurred. While some public TCRs were present in many individuals, most TCR sequences turned up only very rarely across donors. Three of the identified cytomegalovirus-associated TCR beta chains were confirmed in vitro to be specific for cytomegalovirus antigens. The study gave a list of around 170 TCR beta chains associated with cytomegalovirus. A cluster of highly shared sequence variants was judged likely to represent a technical artifact of the sequencing pipeline. Specific HLA alleles were associated with some 15,000 TCR beta sequences at a false discovery rate of 0.05 in a later analysis. A further reported finding was that TCR beta sequences accurately predicted the HLA-A and HLA-B alleles for most subjects in the first cohort. The only immune exposure information available for the cohort was CMV serostatus. A later analysis found that TCR association rates varied across HLA loci, with DRB1 alleles showing the most associated TCRs and HLA-C alleles the fewest. In a later analysis, several top co-occurrence clusters were reported to appear linked to parvovirus B19, influenza, CMV and Epstein-Barr virus. Some IMGT-functional V segments, including TRBV6-2 and TRBV6-3, could not be distinguished by the 87-base-pair reads and were therefore excluded. Because HLA typing was missing for some donors at each locus, association tests included only the typed subset. According to the authors, the approach could potentially be generalized to other disease states and immunological phenotypes. The classifier was reported to diagnose cytomegalovirus status with high specificity and sensitivity in both the original and validation cohorts. Correlated functional status among segregating V segments might be attributable to linkage disequilibrium, but an unknown experimental factor could not be ruled out. An earlier analysis of some 590 of the donors showed that most TCR beta V segments appeared in productive rearrangements either about 87% or about 30% of the time, which broadly matched IMGT annotations. In a later analysis, HLA-associated TCR beta chains were found to be more clonally expanded and to have lower generation probabilities than equally common non-associated chains. In a later analysis, most CMV-associated TCR beta chains were found to appear HLA-restricted, with HLA associations seemingly driven largely by CMV exposure.

A note on this clone: The specificity of this receptor is unknown. No much larger clone exists at a distance of one base, and base qualities are not known.

Trimming removed 3 bases from V and 0 bases from J, leaving 13 bases between the germline ends. CDR1 and CDR2 are read off the germline V gene as SGDLS and YYNGEE. The CDR3 runs 16 amino acids, cysteine and phenylalanine included. Only CDR3 DNA is held: 48 bases, read in frame from base 1. Libraries were prepared through the immunoSEQ multiplex PCR assay. The multiplex PCR relied on a mix of 60 forward primers for TCR Vbeta segments and 13 reverse primers for TCR Jbeta segments. The CDR3 region of rearranged TCR beta genes was amplified from genomic DNA by a multiplex PCR assay. The Illumina HiSeq System was used to sequence the amplified TCR beta libraries as 87-base-pair reads. As for the authors' bioinformatics: A later analysis tallied around 80 million unique TCR beta chains across the approximately 670 repertoires, and approximately 11 million of those chains were shared by two or more donors. Raw reads were error-corrected and collapsed into unique sequences with a nearest-neighbor algorithm that merged closely related sequences to remove PCR and sequencing errors. To assign V, D and J gene segments, CDR3 sequences were aligned to IMGT reference sequences. Each retained sequence needed at least a six-nucleotide match to both a V gene segment and a J gene segment. Rearrangements were classified as productive when the CDR3 lacked stop codons and remained in frame with V and J, and all other rearrangements were classified as non-productive. CDR3 was defined by IMGT convention, running from the second conserved V-encoded cysteine to the conserved J-encoded phenylalanine. In an earlier analysis of approximately 590 of the donors, sequences lacking an unambiguous match to a single V gene segment were excluded. In an earlier analysis of a few hundred of the donors, a V segment was called functional when productive rearrangements were above 56.7%, and segregating when the standard deviation between donors exceeded 5%. A statistical classification framework was built to diagnose cytomegalovirus status from the catalog of TCR beta chain sequences. A later analysis assigned V and J genes by comparing TCR nucleotide sequences with IMGT/GENE-DB human TR gene sequences. The TCRdist pipeline was used in a later analysis to assign CDR3 sequences and most-parsimonious VDJ recombination scenarios. A later analysis defined each TCR beta chain by its CDR3 amino acid sequence plus V-gene family, and excluded reads lacking a unique V-gene family. As a way to deal with suspected cross-contamination and a sequencing artifact, a later analysis dropped 592 nucleotide sequences that were highly shared and had low generation probability. A later analysis calculated a clonal expansion index for each public chain from normalized within-repertoire ranks of inferred template counts. In a later analysis, generation probabilities were computed using a VDJ recombination model fitted to out-of-frame rearrangements, and the results were checked against IGoR. Hypergeometric tests were used in a later analysis to score TCR-TCR, TCR-HLA and TCR-CMV co-occurrence, with a repertoire-size bias correction applied to the TCR pairs. In a later analysis, false discovery rates were estimated by permuting HLA or CMV assignments 20 times. In a later analysis, co-occurring TCRs were grouped using DBSCAN, and TCRdist sequence similarity was added for clustering within HLA-allele-positive subsets. Co-occurrence clustering excluded repertoires with fewer than 30,000 or more than 120,000 public chains, plus five with anomalous nucleotide sharing. This immuneACCESS table, as held by TCRdb, lists in-frame sequences with V and J called but not all clones. Of the missing ones, under half trace to an unresolved V gene in checked studies; the others have no known cause. V, J and clone size reflect that table, while D and trimming were determined from the DNA. Across this sample there are about 190,000 clones, with 70% to 75% seen only once. The top ten clonotypes cover about 4.8% of the sample.

Sequencing was carried out using PBMCs. The chain is encoded by TRBV9 joined to TRBJ1-3; the D gene cannot be named for sure. This clonotype originated in a man aged 25-45 years in good health and CMV-seropositive. The DNA sequence is given as TGTGCCAGCAGCGCCCTGGCTTCAGGCTCTGGAAACACCATATATTTT. Its protein product is CASSALASGSGNTIYF.